These 29 T cell receptor beta chains share one sample of origin, sequenced in a study of identical twins. One entry per CDR3 protein results from TCRdb running MiXCR on the 5' RACE reads. The table records 520,000 or so distinct CDR3 sequences, 22% of them present only once. This same sample was also taken into another study, of T cells expressing NK-cell markers.

The material sequenced was CD4+ T cells sorted from blood. The receptor set was obtained from a woman between 18 and 29 years old in good health.

The rearrangement links TRBV9 to TRBJ2-3; 8 bases fit TRBD2. CDR1 and CDR2 from the germline V gene are SGDLS and YYNGEE. The CDR3 has 17 residues. V was pared by 2 bases and J by 2 bases, with 10 bases of the junction left unmatched. CDR3 amino acids: CASSVPPQLADTDTQYF. CDR3 nucleotides: TGTGCCAGCAGCGTCCCCCCGCAACTAGCGGACACAGATACGCAGTATTTT.

This clonotype was found a few times. The chain has TRBV10-3 and TRBJ2-7; D remains ambiguous. The germline V gene encodes CDR1 ENHRY and CDR2 SYGVKD. Trimming removed 8 bases at V and 3 bases at J, with 8 bases between. This CDR3 region has 11 residues. The CDR3 here is CAISSFYEQYF. Written as DNA, the CDR3 is TGTGCCATCTCTTCCTTCTACGAGCAGTACTTC.

This clonotype was recorded a few times. The chain uses TRBV12-3 or TRBV12-4 and TRBJ2-2, with TRBD2 matching 12 bases. V gave up 7 bases and J gave up 3 bases; unmatched junction bases: 3. CDR3 length equals 15 residues. CDR3 in amino acids: CASTGLAGHTGELFF. The CDR3, as DNA: TGTGCCAGCACTGGACTAGCGGGACACACCGGGGAGCTGTTTTTT.

The V gene is TRBV29-1, the J gene TRBJ2-3, with D tentatively TRBD2 (5 bases). From germline, CDR1 is SQVTM and CDR2 ANQGSEA. The V and J ends lost 6 bases and 0 bases respectively, with 10 bases between them. This CDR3 is 13 amino acids long. The CDR3 sequence: CSVAPGSTDTQYF. The CDR3 DNA reads as TGCAGCGTAGCCCCGGGGAGCACAGATACGCAGTATTTT.

In its sample, this clonotype was seen a few times. This chain connects TRBV9 to TRBJ2-5, with 7 bases that match TRBD1. CDR1 and CDR2 (germline): SGDLS, YYNGEE. This CDR3 has 14 amino acids. J lost 5 bases, V lost 2 bases, and 6 bases had no gene match. CDR3 amino acids: CASSVSTGTETQYF. As DNA, the CDR3 is TGTGCCAGCAGCGTCTCGACAGGGACGGAGACCCAGTACTTC.

V is TRBV20-1 and J is TRBJ2-5; 7 bases match TRBD2. This CDR3 comprises 13 residues. Germline V gene lookup returns CDR1 DFQATT and CDR2 SNEGSKA (reference sequence). V gave up 7 bases and J gave up 3 bases; unmatched junction bases: 8. CDR3 loop: CSVPGTNKETQYF. CDR3 nucleotides: TGCAGTGTCCCCGGGACTAATAAAGAGACCCAGTACTTC.

Ten or more counts support this clonotype. The V gene is TRBV6-5, the J gene TRBJ2-1; 7 bases map to TRBD2. Looked up from germline, CDR1 is MNHEY and CDR2 is SVGAGI. With V trimmed by 2 bases and J by 0 bases, 4 bases remained unmatched. This CDR3 is 16 amino acids long. For the CDR3, the DNA is TGTGCCAGCAGTTACGTGGGAGGGAGCTCCTACAATGAGCAGTTCTTC. Amino acid sequence: CASSYVGGSSYNEQFF.

The V and J genes are TRBV10-2 and TRBJ2-1; D not resolved. The germline V and J ends were trimmed by 9 bases and 4 bases, with 13 bases remaining between them. Germline V gene lookup returns CDR1 WSHSY and CDR2 SAAADI. The CDR3 has 13 residues. The CDR3 protein is CASLPSPYNEQFF. The DNA for the CDR3 is TGCGCCAGTCTACCCTCCCCTTACAATGAGCAGTTCTTC.

The CDR3 loop reads CASSLAPPGQGVLDTQYF. The CDR3 coding sequence is TGCGCCAGCAGCTTGGCCCCTCCGGGACAGGGGGTTTTAGATACGCAGTATTTT. The genes are TRBV5-1 and TRBJ2-3, with TRBD1 matching over 11 bases. V dropped 0 bases and J dropped 5; count of bases not matched to a gene: 11. The germline V gene has CDR1 SGHRS and CDR2 YFSETQ. This CDR3 is 18 amino acids long.

There are a few counts of this clonotype. J is TRBJ2-7 and V is TRBV20-1; TRBD2 matches 12 bases. CDR1 and CDR2 (germline): DFQATT, SNEGSKA (reference sequence). CDR3 length equals 15 residues. The V and J ends lost 5 bases and 3 bases, in that order; junction bases with no gene match: 8. The CDR3 loop is CSAETLAGGLYEQYF. The CDR3 DNA is TGCAGTGCTGAGACGCTAGCGGGAGGGCTCTACGAGCAGTACTTC.

V gene TRBV14 combines with J gene TRBJ2-3, with no clear D. Germline CDR1 is SGHDN and CDR2 is FVKESK. V was shortened by 7 bases and J by 1 base, with 9 bases between the two germline ends. The CDR3 is 13 amino acids. The CDR3 nucleotides are TGTGCCAGCAATGTCTTCGGCACAGATACGCAGTATTTT. It codes for CASNVFGTDTQYF.

This clonotype was seen just once. The DNA for the CDR3 is TGTGCCAGCAGTCGCCCTGGGGCCAACGTCCTGACTTTC. Amino acid sequence: CASSRPGANVLTF. The chain links TRBV7-2 to TRBJ2-6; D gene unclear. CDR3 length: 13 amino acids. Trimming took off 6 bases at V and 2 bases at J, with 5 bases between the two ends. Germline V gene lookup returns CDR1 SGHTA and CDR2 FQGNSA.

This sequence joins TRBV10-3 and TRBJ2-3, with no clear D. Per the germline V gene, CDR1 is ENHRY and CDR2 is SYGVKD. Between the trimmed V and J ends, which lost 3 bases and 0 bases, there was a span of 13 bases. The CDR3 sequence is 16 residues long. Here the CDR3 reads CAISEHDTSSTDTQYF. The CDR3 bases are TGTGCCATCAGTGAACACGACACATCTAGCACAGATACGCAGTATTTT.

The chain recombines TRBV7-6 with TRBJ2-1; 7 nucleotides match TRBD1. Germline V gives CDR1 SGHVS, CDR2 FNYEAQ. The CDR3 extends over 15 amino acids. The V segment lost 5 bases and the J segment 7 bases; nucleotides outside the gene matches: 11. CDR3 amino acids: CASSEFPPQGNEQFF. CDR3 bases: TGTGCCAGCAGCGAATTTCCACCACAGGGGAATGAGCAGTTCTTC.

The chain recombines TRBV30 with TRBJ1-2; a possible D gene is TRBD1 (6 bases). Germline-derived CDR1 and CDR2 are GTSNPN and SVGIG (reference sequence). The CDR3 length is 12 residues. V was shortened by 4 bases and J by 5 bases, with 11 bases between the two germline ends. The CDR3 spells CAWTRGGYGYTF. The CDR3 nucleotides are TGTGCCTGGACCAGGGGAGGTTATGGCTACACCTTC.

This clonotype was counted a few times. The J gene is TRBJ1-1, the V gene TRBV6-1; perhaps TRBD1 as D (5 bases). The CDR3 totals 14 residues. V dropped 8 bases and J dropped 1 base, with 14 bases sitting between them. Germline V lookup: CDR1 MNHNS, CDR2 SASEGT. This chain's CDR3 is CASRAGTGNTEAFF. DNA for the CDR3: TGTGCCAGCCGAGCCGGGACGGGGAACACTGAAGCTTTCTTT.

This clonotype was counted between two and nine times. The V call is TRBV24-1, the J call TRBJ2-5, with 12 bases that match TRBD2. The V and J ends lost 11 bases and 2 bases, in that order; junction bases with no gene match: 14. Looked up from germline, CDR1 is KGHDR and CDR2 is SFDVKD. This CDR3 has 17 residues. The CDR3 DNA sequence: TGTGCCAACCCGAGACTAGCGGGGGCCACAAAACAAGAGACCCAGTACTTC. This translates into CANPRLAGATKQETQYF.

This clonotype has a handful of counts. Germline is not matched at one junction end, which may reflect a read error. The gene calls are TRBV4-3 and TRBJ2-1; 11 nucleotides align to TRBD2. The CDR3 has 16 residues. Germline CDR1 and CDR2: LGHNA and YSLEER. CDR3 protein: CANSQVTSGRGNEQFF. CDR3 in DNA: TGCGCCAACAGCCAAGTTACTAGCGGGAGAGGGAATGAGCAGTTCTTC.

The chain employs TRBV7-9 and TRBJ2-5, with unresolved D. Per germline, CDR1 SEHNR and CDR2 FQNEAQ (reference sequence). This CDR3 is built from 14 residues. Deletions cut 4 bases from V and 4 bases from J, with 13 bases between. The CDR3 DNA sequence: TGTGCCAGCAGCTCCTCTTGGTCCTCAGAGACCCAGTACTTC. Its protein product is CASSSSWSSETQYF.

This clonotype was detected many times. The CDR3 bases are TGTGCCAGCAGCAGAACTTTGGACAGCCTGGGGACCCAGTACTTC. This gives the protein CASSRTLDSLGTQYF. This chain links TRBV5-5 with TRBJ2-5; D might be TRBD1 (6 bases). Trimming took 4 bases from V and 7 from J, leaving 20 bases between them. In germline, CDR1 is SGHKS, CDR2 YYEKEE (reference sequence). The CDR3 consists of 15 residues. Full variable domain (missing parts from reference TRBV5-5 and TRBJ2-5): DAGVTQSPTHLIKTRGQQVTLRCSPISGHKSVSWYQQVLGQGPQFIFQYYEKEERGRGNFPDRFSARQFPNYSSELNVNALLLGDSALYLCASSRTLDSLGTQYFGPGTRLLVL.

A few counts support this clonotype. The CDR3, as DNA: TGCAGCGTTGAGTCCAGGGCGTACCAAGAGACCCAGTACTTC. Protein product: CSVESRAYQETQYF. The chain recombines TRBV29-1 with TRBJ2-5; possible D gene TRBD1, 5 bases. Germline V CDR1 and CDR2: SQVTM, ANQGSEA. The CDR3 runs 14 residues. The V end was cut by 3 bases, the J end by 0 bases, with 11 bases between.

This clonotype was seen a handful of times. J is TRBJ2-5 and V is TRBV5-6, with a weak D call TRBD1 (6 bases). The germline V and J ends were trimmed by 4 bases and 7 bases, with 14 bases remaining between them. The CDR3 extends over 13 amino acids. Germline CDR1 SGHDT, CDR2 YYEEEE. The CDR3 nucleotides are TGTGCCAGCAGCATGACAGGCCTTGGGACCCAGTACTTC. Encoded protein: CASSMTGLGTQYF. The full variable domain, its missing parts supplied by reference TRBV5-6 and TRBJ2-5, is DAGVTQSPTHLIKTRGQQVTLRCSPKSGHDTVSWYQQALGQGPQFIFQYYEEEERQRGNFPDRFSGHQFPNYSSELNVNALLLGDSALYLCASSMTGLGTQYFGPGTRLLVL.

There are a few counts of this clonotype. The chain recombines TRBV6-2 or TRBV6-3 with TRBJ2-7; TRBD2 matches 9 bases. CDR1 is MNHEY, CDR2 SVGEGT, per germline. This CDR3 is 14 amino acids long. V dropped 7 bases and J dropped 6; count of bases not matched to a gene: 10. The DNA of the CDR3 is TGTGCCAGCAACCTGCGGACTAGCGTAGGCGAGCAGTACTTC. Residues: CASNLRTSVGEQYF.

The chain carries TRBV5-6 and TRBJ1-6; 7 bases are shared with TRBD1. V trimming: 4 bases; J trimming: 9 bases; junction bases outside the gene matches: 13. Germline V CDR1 and CDR2: SGHDT, YYEEEE. There are 16 residues in the CDR3. In DNA, the CDR3 is TGTGCCAGCAGCCCTGTTGACAGGGTCGGAGGTTCACCCCTCCACTTT. It translates to CASSPVDRVGGSPLHF.

This clonotype was counted many times. The chain has TRBV29-1 and TRBJ2-1, with D possibly matching TRBD2 (5 bases). The germline gives CDR1 SQVTM, CDR2 ANQGSEA. V lost 1 base and J lost 6, with 10 bases in between. CDR3 length: 13 residues. The CDR3 sequence is CSVEGMEVNEQFF. Here the CDR3 DNA reads TGCAGCGTTGAAGGGATGGAGGTCAATGAGCAGTTCTTC.

The V and J genes are TRBV27 and TRBJ2-5, with TRBD2 matching 13 bases. Germline CDR1 MNHEY, CDR2 SMNVEV (reference sequence). J lost 4 bases, V lost 6 bases, and 8 bases had no gene match. The CDR3 consists of 16 residues. CDR3 coding DNA: TGTGCCAGCAGACACCGACTAGCGGGGGGTGGAGAGACCCAGTACTTC. Protein sequence: CASRHRLAGGGETQYF.

V and J are TRBV6-1 and TRBJ1-6; D is uncertain. This CDR3 is 14 amino acids long. CDR1 and CDR2 from the germline V gene are MNHNS and SASEGT. V gave up 2 bases and J gave up 10 bases, with 12 bases separating them. The CDR3 here is CASSETIGNSPLHF. CDR3 coding DNA: TGTGCCAGCAGTGAAACGATTGGTAACTCACCCCTCCACTTT.

This chain joins TRBV6-1 and TRBJ1-6, with D possibly matching TRBD1 (5 bases). The CDR3 consists of 16 residues. CDR1 is MNHNS, CDR2 SASEGT, per germline. Trimming pared 0 bases from V and 5 bases from J, leaving 11 bases between. The CDR3 loop is CASSEALGRNNSPLHF. CDR3 sequence (DNA): TGTGCCAGCAGTGAAGCGTTGGGGCGGAATAATTCACCCCTCCACTTT.

The chain combines TRBV7-2 with TRBJ2-7; D might be TRBD2 (5 bases). The V gene's germline CDR1 is SGHTA and CDR2 FQGNSA. V was trimmed by 4 bases and J by 9 bases, leaving 19 bases between them. This CDR3 contains 14 residues. CDR3 amino acids: CASSSPTTPTRQYF. For the CDR3, the DNA is TGTGCCAGCAGCTCCCCGACTACGCCAACCCGGCAGTACTTC.